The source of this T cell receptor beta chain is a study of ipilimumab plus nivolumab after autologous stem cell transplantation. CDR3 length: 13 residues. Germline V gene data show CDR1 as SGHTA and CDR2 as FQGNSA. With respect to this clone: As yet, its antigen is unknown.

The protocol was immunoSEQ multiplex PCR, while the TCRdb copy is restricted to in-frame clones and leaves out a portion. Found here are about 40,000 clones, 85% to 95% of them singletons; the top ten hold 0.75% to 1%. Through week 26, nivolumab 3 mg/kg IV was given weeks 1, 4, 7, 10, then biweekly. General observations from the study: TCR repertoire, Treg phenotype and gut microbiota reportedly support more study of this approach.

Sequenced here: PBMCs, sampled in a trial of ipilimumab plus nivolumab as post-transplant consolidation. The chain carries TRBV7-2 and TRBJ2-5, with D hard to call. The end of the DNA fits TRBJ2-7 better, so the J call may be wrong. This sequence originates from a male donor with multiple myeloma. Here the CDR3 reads CASSPSPPYEQYF. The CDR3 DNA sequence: TGTGCCAGCAGCCCCTCGCCCCCTTACGAGCAGTACTTC.